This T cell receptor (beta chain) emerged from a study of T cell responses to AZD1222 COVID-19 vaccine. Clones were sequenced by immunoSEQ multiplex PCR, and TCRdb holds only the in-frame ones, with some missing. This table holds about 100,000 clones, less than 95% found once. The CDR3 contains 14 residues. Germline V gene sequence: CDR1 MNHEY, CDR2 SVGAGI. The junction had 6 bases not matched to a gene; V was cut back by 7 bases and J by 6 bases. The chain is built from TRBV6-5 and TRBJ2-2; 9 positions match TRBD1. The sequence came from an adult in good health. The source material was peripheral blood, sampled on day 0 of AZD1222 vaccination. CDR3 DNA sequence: TGTGCCAGCATTTGGGGACAGGGTGCCGGGGAGCTGTTTTTT. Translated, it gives CASIWGQGAGELFF.